The 26 T cell receptor beta chains below come from one sample, sequenced in a study of T cells in Graves' hyperthyroidism and ophthalmopathy. The source material, RNA transcripts, was used to amplify TCR beta CDR3 regions. When the TCR CDR3 underwent first-round RT-PCR, the HTBI primer set was used. TCRdb independently ran MiXCR on the multiplex PCR reads; one entry per CDR3 protein. The sample has about 560,000 distinct CDR3 sequences, 12% to 15% seen once. The sequencing input was blood. These TCRs come from a woman aged 40 to 49 with Graves' hyperthyroidism.

This clonotype has a handful of counts. The CDR3 region is CASSPGQTHGYTF. As DNA, the CDR3 is TGTGCCAGCTCACCCGGACAGACCCATGGCTACACCTTC. The chain employs TRBV18 and TRBJ1-2; D may be TRBD1 (6 bases). Looked up from germline, CDR1 is KGHSH and CDR2 is LQKENI. The CDR3 covers 13 residues. Trimming took off 3 bases at V and 6 bases at J, with 11 bases between the two ends.

The sample holds many counts of this clonotype. The rearrangement links TRBV11-2 to TRBJ2-1; no clear D gene. The CDR3 has 13 amino acids. V gave up 5 bases and J gave up 9 bases, with 14 bases separating them. Germline CDR1 SGHAT, CDR2 FQNNGV. The DNA of the CDR3 is TGTGCCAGCAGCCCCCAGCCCCGGAGTGAGCAGTTCTTC. Translating it yields CASSPQPRSEQFF.

This clonotype was found many times. The genes are TRBV2 and TRBJ1-1, with D unresolved. The V end was cut by 4 bases, the J end by 2 bases, with 8 bases between. CDR3 size: 13 residues. Germline V gives CDR1 SNHLY, CDR2 FYNNEI. The CDR3 nucleotides are TGTGCCAGCAGTGTAAAGCCTAACACTGAAGCTTTCTTT. Protein product: CASSVKPNTEAFF.

This clonotype showed up many times. The genes are TRBV6-1 and TRBJ1-6, with TRBD1 matching 8 bases. The germline CDR1 and CDR2 sequences are MNHNS and SASEGT. Trimming at V came to 2 bases and at J to 10 bases, leaving 7 bases not matched to a gene. CDR3 length equals 15 residues. The CDR3 here is CASSEQQGGGSPLHF. The CDR3 DNA reads TGTGCCAGCAGTGAACAACAGGGGGGGGGGTCACCCCTCCACTTT.

This clonotype was detected ten times or more. The rearrangement joins TRBV2 to TRBJ2-1; D tentatively fits TRBD1 or TRBD2 (5 bases each). Germline V gene sequence: CDR1 SNHLY, CDR2 FYNNEI. This CDR3 spans 15 amino acids. Trimming pared 6 bases from V and 4 bases from J, leaving 16 bases between. The CDR3 bases are TGTGCCAGCAGCGCCACCGGGACCCGGTACAATGAGCAGTTCTTC. Residues: CASSATGTRYNEQFF.

This clonotype was seen repeatedly, ten times or more. This rearrangement joins TRBV30 to TRBJ2-3; 10 nucleotides agree with TRBD2. V shed 1 base, J shed 0 bases, and the junction held 4 bases outside the gene matches. Germline CDR1 and CDR2: GTSNPN and SVGIG (reference sequence). The CDR3 runs 16 residues. The CDR3 nucleotides are TGTGCCTGGAGTGCCGGTAGCGGGAGGAGCACAGATACGCAGTATTTT. It yields the protein CAWSAGSGRSTDTQYF.

The gene calls are TRBV9 and TRBJ2-2; 7 bases are a match to TRBD1. The CDR3 extends over 17 amino acids. Germline V gives CDR1 SGDLS, CDR2 YYNGEE. The V segment lost 0 bases and the J segment 2 bases; nucleotides outside the gene matches: 7. CDR3 region: CASSVGMKGANTGELFF. DNA for the CDR3: TGTGCCAGCAGCGTAGGAATGAAGGGGGCTAACACCGGGGAGCTGTTTTTT.

The CDR3 DNA follows: TGCAGCGTTGAAGGCAGGGGGGTGAACACTGAAGCTTTCTTT. Translated, it gives CSVEGRGVNTEAFF. The chain recombines TRBV29-1 with TRBJ1-1; 7 bases agree with TRBD1. The V and J ends lost 1 base and 0 bases, in that order; junction bases with no gene match: 2. There are 14 residues in the CDR3. Germline lookup yields CDR1 SQVTM and CDR2 ANQGSEA.

This clonotype was recorded at least ten times. The chain is built from TRBV5-1 and TRBJ2-3; 8 nucleotides match TRBD2. After removal of 5 bases from V and 5 bases from J, the junction contained 13 bases not matched to a gene. Per germline, CDR1 SGHRS and CDR2 YFSETQ. The length of the CDR3 is 16 residues. The CDR3 loop reads CASSQSGAGDVDTQYF. As DNA, the CDR3 is TGCGCCAGCAGTCAGAGCGGAGCGGGAGATGTAGATACGCAGTATTTT.

This clonotype was seen many times. The chain employs TRBV3-1 and TRBJ1-1; D remains unclear. Between the trimmed V and J ends, which lost 2 bases and 0 bases, there was a span of 10 bases. CDR3 length: 15 residues. CDR1 is LGHDT and CDR2 is YNNKEL in the germline V gene (reference sequence). The CDR3 spells CASSQLVTMNTEAFF. CDR3 bases: TGTGCCAGCAGCCAATTGGTAACTATGAACACTGAAGCTTTCTTT. Drawing the rest from reference TRBV3-1 and TRBJ1-1, the complete variable domain is DTAVSQTPKYLVTQMGNDKSIKCEQNLGHDTMYWYKQDSKKFLKIMFSYNNKELIINETVPNRFSPKSPDKAHLNLHINSLELGDSAVYFCASSQLVTMNTEAFFGQGTRLTVV.

As regards this clonotype: One end of the junction does not line up with germline, which may come from a read error. The chain recombines TRBV20-1 with TRBJ2-7; perhaps TRBD2 as D (6 bases). The CDR3 totals 13 residues. Germline V gives CDR1 DFQATT, CDR2 SNEGSKA (reference sequence). Written as DNA, the CDR3 is TGCAGTGCTAGAGGGACTATTCACTACAAGCAGTACTTC. This gives the protein CSARGTIHYKQYF.

This clonotype was counted a few times. CDR3 amino acids: CSDTPGLAGYNEQFF. In DNA form, the CDR3 reads TGCAGCGACACGCCGGGACTAGCGGGTTACAATGAGCAGTTCTTC. This chain uses TRBV29-1 with TRBJ2-1; 12 bases fit TRBD2. The junction had 8 bases not matched to a gene; V was cut back by 7 bases and J by 4 bases. The CDR3 extends over 15 amino acids. The germline gives CDR1 SQVTM, CDR2 ANQGSEA.

This clonotype occurred many times. The CDR3, as DNA: TGTGCCAGCAGTTTAAGACTAGCTTTGGACGAGCAGTACTTC. Its translation: CASSLRLALDEQYF. This chain uses TRBV28 with TRBJ2-7, with TRBD2 matching over 7 bases. V was pared by 2 bases and J by 5 bases, with 6 bases of the junction left unmatched. Germline lookup yields CDR1 MDHEN and CDR2 SYDVKM. The CDR3 is 14 amino acids.

This clonotype came up a few times. This sequence joins TRBV19 and TRBJ2-5; 7 bases map to TRBD2. Germline V gene lookup returns CDR1 LNHDA and CDR2 SQIVND (reference sequence). The CDR3 loop spans 15 amino acids. The V gene end was trimmed by 3 bases and the J gene end by 2 bases; junction bases not matched to a gene: 6. The DNA for the CDR3 is TGTGCCAGTAGTATTGAACTAGCGAAACAAGAGACCCAGTACTTC. Its protein is CASSIELAKQETQYF.

This clonotype was counted ten times or more. The chain employs TRBV20-1 and TRBJ2-7, with D possibly TRBD1 on 6 matching bases. The V end was cut by 1 base, the J end by 3 bases, with 19 bases between. The V gene's germline CDR1 is DFQATT and CDR2 SNEGSKA (reference sequence). The CDR3 is made up of 16 amino acids. The CDR3 region has the DNA TGCAGTGCTAGAGGGCCCGTTACAGGGAACGGCTACGAGCAGTACTTC. This codes for CSARGPVTGNGYEQYF.

This clonotype has more than one count but fewer than ten. This chain joins TRBV5-5 and TRBJ2-2; tentatively, D is TRBD1 or TRBD2 (5 bases each). The V gene lost 3 bases and the J gene lost 4 bases, with 13 bases spanning the gap. The CDR3 sequence is 15 residues long. CDR1 SGHKS and CDR2 YYEKEE come from the germline V gene (reference sequence). CDR3 residues: CASSSRPGTTGELFF. Written as DNA, the CDR3 is TGTGCCAGCAGCTCAAGACCAGGGACCACCGGGGAGCTGTTTTTT.

This clonotype showed up many times. The chain links TRBV7-9 to TRBJ2-3, with 9 nucleotides matching TRBD2. After removal of 1 base from V and 4 bases from J, the junction contained 3 bases not matched to a gene. Germline V gives CDR1 SEHNR, CDR2 FQNEAQ (reference sequence). The CDR3 covers 15 residues. The chain's CDR3 is CASSLGAGGSDTQYF. Here the CDR3 DNA reads TGTGCCAGCAGCTTAGGAGCGGGAGGATCAGATACGCAGTATTTT.

The chain couples TRBV20-1 to TRBJ2-7; 10 bases map to TRBD2. The CDR3 consists of 13 residues. V dropped 2 bases and J dropped 7; count of bases not matched to a gene: 5. The V gene's germline CDR1 is DFQATT and CDR2 SNEGSKA (reference sequence). This CDR3 reads CSARRLAGVEQYF. In DNA form, the CDR3 reads TGCAGTGCTAGACGGCTAGCGGGAGTTGAGCAGTACTTC.

This clonotype was seen many times. J is TRBJ2-1 and V is TRBV20-1; D gene ambiguous. V dropped 0 bases and J dropped 4 bases, with 10 bases sitting between them. Germline lookup yields CDR1 DFQATT and CDR2 SNEGSKA (reference sequence). The CDR3 totals 14 residues. CDR3 sequence reads: CSARDLQTYNEQFF. In DNA, the CDR3 is TGCAGTGCTAGAGACCTGCAGACGTACAATGAGCAGTTCTTC.

This sequence joins TRBV4-2 and TRBJ2-1; D is perhaps TRBD2 (6 bases). V was clipped by 0 bases and J by 2 bases, with 14 bases between them. The CDR3 loop spans 17 amino acids. Germline V gene sequence: CDR1 LGHNA, CDR2 YNFKEQ. The DNA for the CDR3 is TGTGCCAGCAGCCAAGAAGGTAACGGGAGAACCTACAATGAGCAGTTCTTC. Translating gives CASSQEGNGRTYNEQFF.

This clonotype was found many times. V and J are TRBV20-1 and TRBJ1-5; TRBD1 matches at 9 bases. Trimming took 4 bases from V and 3 from J; bases not matched to a gene: 7. Germline V gene sequence: CDR1 DFQATT, CDR2 SNEGSKA (reference sequence). The CDR3 covers 15 residues. CDR3 residues: CSATGTGIFNQPQHF. In nucleotides, the CDR3 is TGCAGTGCTACCGGGACAGGGATTTTCAATCAGCCCCAGCATTTT.

The chain uses TRBV20-1 and TRBJ2-7, with TRBD2 identical over 15 bases. This CDR3 has 16 amino acids. Germline V gene sequence: CDR1 DFQATT, CDR2 SNEGSKA (reference sequence). Trimming cost V 2 bases and J 6 bases; bases outside gene matches: 8. For the CDR3, the DNA is TGCAGTGCTAGAACAACCCCGGGACTAGCGGGAGGCGAGCAGTACTTC. It translates to CSARTTPGLAGGEQYF.

Only a few counts were recorded for this clonotype. This CDR3 is CASMGSESSYNEQFF. Here the CDR3 DNA reads TGTGCCAGTATGGGTAGCGAAAGCTCCTACAATGAGCAGTTCTTC. The V gene is TRBV19, the J gene TRBJ2-1, with D tentatively TRBD2 (5 bases). Trimming shortened V by 7 bases and J by 0 bases, and 13 bases separated the two germline ends. Germline lookup yields CDR1 LNHDA and CDR2 SQIVND (reference sequence). The CDR3 is 15 amino acids.

In this sample, this clonotype turned up a few times. The rearrangement joins TRBV24-1 to TRBJ2-5; tentatively, D is TRBD2 (6 bases). The CDR3 runs to 14 residues. Germline V gives CDR1 KGHDR, CDR2 SFDVKD. Trimming left V 2 bases short and J 5 bases short, with 11 bases between. DNA of the CDR3: TGTGCCACCAGTGATTCAGGGAGGTTGGAGACCCAGTACTTC. Protein product: CATSDSGRLETQYF.

This clonotype showed up just a few times. The chain joins TRBV28 to TRBJ1-4, with D possibly TRBD1 on 6 matching bases. V was clipped by 5 bases and J by 8 bases, with 15 bases between them. Germline V CDR1 and CDR2: MDHEN, SYDVKM. The CDR3 is made up of 14 amino acids. The CDR3 nucleotides read TGTGCCAGCAGTCAGGAACAGGGTGAGGAAAAACTGTTTTTT. This sequence encodes CASSQEQGEEKLFF.

Ten or more counts support this clonotype. The CDR3 DNA is TGTGCCAGCAGCCTATCGAGCGGAGCGAACACCGGGGAGCTGTTTTTT. It translates to CASSLSSGANTGELFF. The V gene is TRBV5-5, the J gene TRBJ2-2; a possible D gene is TRBD2 (5 bases). The germline V and J ends were trimmed by 4 bases and 0 bases, with 13 bases remaining between them. Germline-derived CDR1 and CDR2 are SGHKS and YYEKEE (reference sequence). CDR3 length: 16 residues.